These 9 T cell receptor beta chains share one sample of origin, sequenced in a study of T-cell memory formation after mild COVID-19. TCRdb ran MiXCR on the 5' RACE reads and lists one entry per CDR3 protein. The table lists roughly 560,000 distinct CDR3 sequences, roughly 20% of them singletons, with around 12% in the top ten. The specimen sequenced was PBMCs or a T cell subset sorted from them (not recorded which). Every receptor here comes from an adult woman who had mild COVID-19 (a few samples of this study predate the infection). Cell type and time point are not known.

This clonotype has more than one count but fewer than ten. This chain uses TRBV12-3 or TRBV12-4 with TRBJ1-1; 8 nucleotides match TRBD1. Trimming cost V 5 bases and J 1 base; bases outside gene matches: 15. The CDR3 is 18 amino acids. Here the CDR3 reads CASSPLQGATGKNTEAFF. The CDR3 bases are TGTGCCAGCAGTCCCCTCCAGGGGGCAACGGGGAAGAACACTGAAGCTTTCTTT.

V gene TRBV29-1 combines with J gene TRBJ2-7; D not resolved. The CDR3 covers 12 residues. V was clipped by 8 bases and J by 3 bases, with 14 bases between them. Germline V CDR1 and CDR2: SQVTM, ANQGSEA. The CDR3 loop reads CSTEGPNYEQYF. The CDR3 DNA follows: TGCAGCACTGAAGGACCAAACTACGAGCAGTACTTC.

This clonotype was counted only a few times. CDR3 DNA: TGTGCCACCAGCTCCGGACTAGCGAGAGAGACGCAGTACTTC. Translating gives CATSSGLARETQYF. This chain joins TRBV15 and TRBJ2-7; 9 bases match TRBD2. This CDR3 is 14 amino acids long. Per the germline V gene, CDR1 is LNHNV and CDR2 is YYDKDF (reference sequence). V dropped 5 bases and J dropped 9; count of bases not matched to a gene: 11. Filled out from reference TRBV15 and TRBJ2-7, the complete variable domain reads DAMVIQNPRYQVTQFGKPVTLSCSQTLNHNVMYWYQQKSSQAPKLLFHYYDKDFNNEADTPDNFQSRRPNTSFCFLDIRSPGLGDTAMYLCATSSGLARETQYFGPGTRLTVT.

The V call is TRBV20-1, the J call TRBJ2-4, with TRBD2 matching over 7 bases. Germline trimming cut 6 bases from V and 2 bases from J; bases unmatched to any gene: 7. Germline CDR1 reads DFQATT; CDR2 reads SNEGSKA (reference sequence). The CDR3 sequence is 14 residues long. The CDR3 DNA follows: TGCAGTGCAGAAGGGGAGGGTTCCAAAAACATTCAGTACTTC. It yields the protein CSAEGEGSKNIQYF.

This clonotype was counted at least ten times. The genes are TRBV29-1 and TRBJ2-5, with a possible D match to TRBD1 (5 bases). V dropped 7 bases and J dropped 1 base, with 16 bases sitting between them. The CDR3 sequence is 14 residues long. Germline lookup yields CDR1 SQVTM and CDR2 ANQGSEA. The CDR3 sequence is CSGAHRRGQETQYF. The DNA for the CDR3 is TGCAGCGGGGCGCACAGGAGAGGCCAAGAGACCCAGTACTTC.

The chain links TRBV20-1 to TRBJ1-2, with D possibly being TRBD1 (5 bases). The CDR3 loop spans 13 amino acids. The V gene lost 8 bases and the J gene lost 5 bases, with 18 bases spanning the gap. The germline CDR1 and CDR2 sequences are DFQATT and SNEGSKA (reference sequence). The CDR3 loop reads CSTDSPKGYGYTF. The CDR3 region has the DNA TGCAGTACTGACAGTCCTAAGGGGTATGGCTACACCTTC.

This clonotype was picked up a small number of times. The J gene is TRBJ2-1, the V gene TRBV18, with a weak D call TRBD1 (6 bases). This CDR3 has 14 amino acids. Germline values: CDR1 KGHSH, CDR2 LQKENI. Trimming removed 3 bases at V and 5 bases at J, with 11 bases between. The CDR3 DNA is TGTGCCAGCTCACCTCCTTGGGGGCACAATGAGCAGTTCTTC. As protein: CASSPPWGHNEQFF.

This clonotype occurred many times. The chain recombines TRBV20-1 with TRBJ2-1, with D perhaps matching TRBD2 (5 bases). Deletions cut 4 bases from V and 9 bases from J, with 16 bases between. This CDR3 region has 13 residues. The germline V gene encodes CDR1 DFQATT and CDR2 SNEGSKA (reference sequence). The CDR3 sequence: CSATRTLSLEQFF. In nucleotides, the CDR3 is TGCAGTGCTACCCGGACTCTCTCGCTTGAGCAGTTCTTC.

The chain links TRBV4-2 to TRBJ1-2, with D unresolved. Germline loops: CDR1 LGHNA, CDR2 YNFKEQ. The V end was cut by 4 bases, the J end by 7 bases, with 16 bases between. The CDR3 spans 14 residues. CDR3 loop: CASSLVGGSGGYTF. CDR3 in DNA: TGTGCCAGCAGCCTCGTCGGAGGTTCGGGTGGCTACACCTTC.